The 22 T cell receptor beta chains given below trace back to one sample, sequenced in a study of control samples from healthy donors and cancer patients. The data were produced by immunoSEQ multiplex PCR, yet TCRdb's version contains in-frame clones alone and is incomplete. The table shows some 74,000 clones, with nearly 90% occurring only once. The sequencing input was blood. These receptors were taken from a woman aged 50 to 65 in good health.

V usage is TRBV5-6 and J usage is TRBJ1-6, with 11 bases lining up with TRBD1. Trimming took 4 bases from V and 0 from J; bases not matched to a gene: 6. The CDR3 extends over 18 amino acids. CDR1 and CDR2 from the germline V gene are SGHDT and YYEEEE. The CDR3 region is CASSTWDRGSSYNSPLHF. The DNA of the CDR3 is TGTGCCAGCAGCACCTGGGACAGGGGGAGCTCCTATAATTCACCCCTCCACTTT.

CDR3 sequence reads: CSAPRGYEQYF. The CDR3 region has the DNA TGCAGTGCCCCCAGGGGTTACGAGCAGTACTTC. The chain recombines TRBV20-1 with TRBJ2-7; D is perhaps TRBD1 (6 bases). The germline V gene has CDR1 DFQATT and CDR2 SNEGSKA (reference sequence). Trimming took off 6 bases at V and 4 bases at J, with 10 bases between the two ends. This CDR3 has 11 residues.

Details on this clone: The same CDR3 is also encoded by other DNA sequences in this sample. The DNA for the CDR3 is TGCGCCAGCAGCCAAGACCGAGAGACCCAGTACTTC. Its translation is CASSQDRETQYF. The chain has TRBV4-1 and TRBJ2-5; the D is unclear. This CDR3 is 12 amino acids long. In germline, CDR1 is MGHRA, CDR2 YSYEKL. The V and J ends lost 0 bases and 4 bases respectively, with 3 bases between them.

In this sample, this clone turned up a few times. The chain carries TRBV2 and TRBJ1-2; tentative D call: TRBD1 (5 bases). V lost 7 bases to trimming and J lost 3 bases, with 15 bases between them. CDR3 length equals 14 residues. Germline V CDR1 and CDR2: SNHLY, FYNNEI. CDR3 in amino acids: CASTQGTNYYGYTF. DNA of the CDR3: TGTGCCAGCACCCAGGGTACCAACTACTATGGCTACACCTTC.

The rearrangement links TRBV9 to TRBJ2-3; D is unresolved. Germline V gene sequence: CDR1 SGDLS, CDR2 YYNGEE. V gave up 0 bases and J gave up 5 bases, with 10 bases separating them. The CDR3 totals 14 residues. CDR3 nucleotide sequence: TGTGCCAGCAGCGTAGCGGTGGCCCTAGATACGCAGTATTTT. This sequence encodes CASSVAVALDTQYF.

The chain recombines TRBV27 with TRBJ2-2; D remains unclear. In germline, CDR1 is MNHEY, CDR2 SMNVEV (reference sequence). This CDR3 has 15 amino acids. The germline V and J ends were trimmed by 5 bases and 8 bases, with 18 bases remaining between them. CDR3 loop: CASSPMQWSKGELFF. CDR3 DNA: TGTGCCAGCAGTCCTATGCAGTGGTCTAAGGGGGAGCTGTTTTTT.

The chain couples TRBV5-6 to TRBJ2-2; no clear D. Germline assignment: CDR1 SGHDT and CDR2 YYEEEE. Trimming cost V 0 bases and J 4 bases, with 4 bases left between them. CDR3 length equals 13 residues. The CDR3 sequence: CASSLVLTGELFF. DNA for the CDR3: TGTGCCAGCAGCTTGGTCCTCACCGGGGAGCTGTTTTTT.

The chain joins TRBV5-4 to TRBJ2-1; 7 nucleotides align to TRBD1. The V gene end was trimmed by 4 bases and the J gene end by 3 bases; junction bases not matched to a gene: 10. This CDR3 region has 16 residues. The germline CDR1 and CDR2 sequences are SGHNT and YYREEE (reference sequence). CDR3 region: CASSLQTGKNYNEQFF. The CDR3 DNA sequence: TGTGCCAGCAGCCTACAGACAGGGAAAAACTACAATGAGCAGTTCTTC.

The rearrangement links TRBV18 to TRBJ1-2; no clear D. CDR1 and CDR2 (germline): KGHSH, LQKENI. V was shortened by 3 bases and J by 0 bases, with 8 bases between the two germline ends. The CDR3 contains 14 residues. Here the CDR3 DNA reads TGTGCCAGCTCACCGGAAGGGCCTAACTATGGCTACACCTTC. Its protein is CASSPEGPNYGYTF.

The V call is TRBV6-2 or TRBV6-3, the J call TRBJ2-7; no clear D. There are 11 residues in the CDR3. Germline-derived CDR1 and CDR2 are MNHEY and SVGEGT. Trimming stripped 5 bases from V and 6 bases from J, with 8 bases between. DNA of the CDR3: TGTGCCAGCAGTGAGTTCTTCGAGCAGTACTTC. Its protein is CASSEFFEQYF.

V is TRBV4-2 and J is TRBJ2-1, with TRBD2 matching over 9 bases. CDR1 and CDR2 from the germline V gene are LGHNA and YNFKEQ. This CDR3 has 16 amino acids. Losses at the gene ends were 5 bases for V and 9 bases for J; bases not matched to a gene: 14. CDR3 coding DNA: TGTGCCAGCAGCTGGGGAACGCGGGGGGGTTTGAGTGAGCAGTTCTTC. Its protein is CASSWGTRGGLSEQFF.

CDR3 nucleotides: TGTGCCAGCAGCGCAGCCCTAGGGTACTATGGCTACACCTTC. Translating it yields CASSAALGYYGYTF. The V call is TRBV7-8, the J call TRBJ1-2; D is ambiguous. V shed 5 bases and J shed 3 bases, with 13 bases lying between them. Germline CDR1 and CDR2: SGHVS and FQNEAQ. CDR3 length: 14 amino acids.

The chain couples TRBV5-1 to TRBJ1-3; 7 nucleotides line up with TRBD1. Germline-derived CDR1 and CDR2 are SGHRS and YFSETQ. This CDR3 has 15 amino acids. After removal of 4 bases from V and 0 bases from J, the junction contained 4 bases not matched to a gene. CDR3 bases: TGCGCCAGCAGCACGGGGGACAGCTCTGGAAACACCATATATTTT. Protein product: CASSTGDSSGNTIYF.

This chain connects TRBV7-2 to TRBJ2-7; 7 bases are shared with TRBD1. Per the germline V gene, CDR1 is SGHTA and CDR2 is FQGNSA. The CDR3 consists of 13 residues. V was pared by 5 bases and J by 2 bases, with 3 bases of the junction left unmatched. The CDR3: CASSRQGAYEQYF. The CDR3 nucleotides read TGTGCCAGCAGCCGACAGGGAGCCTACGAGCAGTACTTC.

The CDR3 here is CAWSQNSNQPQHF. The CDR3 bases are TGTGCCTGGAGCCAGAATAGCAATCAGCCCCAGCATTTT. The chain joins TRBV30 to TRBJ1-5; D is undetermined. CDR3 length: 13 residues. The V end was cut by 3 bases, the J end by 0 bases, with 6 bases between. Germline-derived CDR1 and CDR2 are GTSNPN and SVGIG (reference sequence).

The chain couples TRBV30 to TRBJ2-1, with TRBD2 identical over 7 bases. Germline V gene sequence: CDR1 GTSNPN, CDR2 SVGIG (reference sequence). This CDR3 is 11 amino acids long. V trimming: 1 base; J trimming: 10 bases; junction bases outside the gene matches: 1. The CDR3 nucleotides read TGTGCCTGGAGTGCCGGGGGGGAGCAGTTCTTC. Amino acid sequence: CAWSAGGEQFF.

The chain recombines TRBV7-2 with TRBJ1-2; D possibly corresponds to TRBD1 (5 bases). The V and J ends lost 3 bases and 2 bases respectively, with 10 bases between them. Per the germline V gene, CDR1 is SGHTA and CDR2 is FQGNSA. The CDR3 is made up of 14 amino acids. The CDR3 protein is CASSFNQGNYGYTF. The CDR3 DNA sequence: TGTGCCAGCAGCTTTAACCAGGGCAACTATGGCTACACCTTC.

V and J are TRBV7-9 and TRBJ1-1, with D unclear. Trimming left V 5 bases short and J 1 base short, with 11 bases between. The CDR3 consists of 14 residues. The germline CDR1 and CDR2 sequences are SEHNR and FQNEAQ (reference sequence). CDR3 bases: TGTGCCAGCAGCCTCTCGAATGGGAACACTGAAGCTTTCTTT. Amino acids: CASSLSNGNTEAFF.

This clone was observed once. The rearrangement uses TRBV30 and TRBJ1-2; no reliable D call. There are 9 residues in the CDR3. CDR1 GTSNPN and CDR2 SVGIG come from the germline V gene (reference sequence). CDR3 sequence reads: CAIVPGYTF. In DNA form, the CDR3 reads TGTGCTATCGTCCCGGGCTACACCTTC.

The chain uses TRBV6-1 and TRBJ1-6; weak D call: TRBD1 (5 bases). CDR3 length equals 18 residues. Per the germline V gene, CDR1 is MNHNS and CDR2 is SASEGT. V lost 2 bases to trimming and J lost 0 bases, with 14 bases between them. The CDR3 coding sequence is TGTGCCAGCAGTGAACAAATTGGACAAAGCTCCTATAATTCACCCCTCCACTTT. Translating gives CASSEQIGQSSYNSPLHF.

This clone has only one observation. The chain couples TRBV5-4 to TRBJ1-1, with D unresolved. The CDR3 runs to 14 residues. CDR1 is SGHNT and CDR2 is YYREEE in the germline V gene (reference sequence). V was shortened by 4 bases and J by 3 bases, with 13 bases between the two germline ends. This chain's CDR3 is CASSPAAEDTEAFF. CDR3 bases: TGTGCCAGCAGCCCCGCCGCAGAGGACACTGAAGCTTTCTTT.

The chain joins TRBV5-1 to TRBJ2-2; D not certain. There are 15 residues in the CDR3. V was trimmed by 3 bases and J by 0 bases, leaving 9 bases between them. CDR1 is SGHRS and CDR2 is YFSETQ in the germline V gene. CDR3 protein: CASSSLDPNTGELFF. The CDR3, as DNA: TGCGCCAGCAGCTCCCTCGACCCGAACACCGGGGAGCTGTTTTTT.